This TCR beta chain was obtained from a study of blood T cell repertoires in COVID-19 (dated by TCRdb to about 2020). Study-level background: The collaborator samples originated in the United States, Italy and Spain and spanned the acute and convalescent phases of COVID-19. The prospective study material was composed of cDNA or gDNA derived from T cells, B-cell-depleted T cells, or PBMCs. The dataset comprised deeply sampled blood TCRbeta repertoires from subjects exposed to, actively infected with, or recovered from COVID-19. A freely available public database, intended as a resource for researchers studying the immune response to SARS-CoV-2, is where the repertoires were released. Samples were obtained from the ongoing ImmuneRACE study (first 160 participants) and from 1,254 subjects provided by 6 global collaborators. The sample metadata nearly always contained a de-identified subject ID, COVID-19 status, age in years and sex. Where available, HLA class I and class II types were taken from metadata supplied by the sample provider and were not determined by assay-based typing.

TCRbeta CDR3 regions were amplified from genomic DNA using the immunoSEQ Assay, a bias-controlled multiplex PCR. As for the authors' bioinformatics: Nucleated cell counts per sample were estimated from amplification of reference gene primers within the assay. To quantify the absolute abundance of each unique TCRbeta CDR3 rearrangement, sequence reads were collapsed and filtered. Productive Simpson clonality was computed per sample as the square root of Simpson's diversity index over productive rearrangements. TCRdb mirrors the immuneACCESS table, restricted to in-frame sequences. Some clones are absent from its copies; in checked studies, under half trace to an unresolved V gene, and the reason for the others is unknown. V, J and clone size reflect that table, while D and trimming were determined from the DNA. Present in this sample are 200,000 to 300,000 clones, about 79% of which were seen just once. Of the sample, around 2.4% is held by the ten largest clones.

Trimming takes 9 bases off V and 2 bases off J; junction bases not matched to a gene: 15. Via the germline V gene (reference sequence), CDR1 is LNHDA and CDR2 SQIVND. Including cysteine and phenylalanine, the CDR3 has 16 amino acids. CDR3 DNA only is kept here, 48 bases in frame from base 1. Paper-wide results and their limitations: Clinical and demographic metadata were provided uncurated, with the amount varying by source and participant.

Another Seattle source contributed samples from volunteer blood donors who had recovered from COVID-19. Collaborating institutions collected whole blood in K2EDTA tubes following their own protocols. For TCRbeta analysis, collaborators shipped samples as frozen whole blood, isolated PBMCs, or DNA extracted from either of those sample types. Regarding this clone: Its antigen is not yet known. Within one base of it there is no much larger clone, and no base qualities were kept.

This clonotype was sampled from a man aged 35-49 years who had recovered from COVID-19. What was sequenced was peripheral blood. The sequence links TRBV19 to TRBJ1-1; 7 nucleotides in the junction match TRBD1. The DNA sequence follows: TGTGCCAGCGCAATCGGTATTGGGACAGTCAACACTGAAGCTTTCTTT. This gives the protein CASAIGIGTVNTEAFF.